This TCR beta chain originates from a study of OX40 agonist ivuxolimab in advanced cancers. Study details: Three patients had partial responses: one hepatocellular carcinoma, two cutaneous melanoma.

Clones were read by immunoSEQ multiplex PCR, and TCRdb kept only the in-frame ones, dropping some. The sample carries over 50,000 clones, about 91% recorded once. CDR3 size: 18 residues. J was trimmed by 0 bases and V by 4 bases; bases with no gene match: 6. CDR1 is SGHKS, CDR2 YYEKEE, per germline (reference sequence). The receptor was isolated from an adult with an advanced solid tumor such as melanoma, head and neck, liver or kidney cancer. The rearrangement joins TRBV5-5 to TRBJ2-3; TRBD2 matches 15 bases. This specimen consisted of CD4+ or CD8+ T cells sorted from blood, obtained in a trial of the OX40 agonist ivuxolimab. The CDR3 spells CASSPGLAGGDSTDTQYF. CDR3 in DNA: TGTGCCAGCAGCCCCGGACTAGCGGGAGGGGATAGCACAGATACGCAGTATTTT.